This T cell receptor (beta chain) is from a study of T cell repertoires in cytomegalovirus infection. Across the study: Selected CMV epitopes included recently identified HLA-C-restricted ones as well as well-studied HLA-B-restricted ones. Study results and caveats: Summed frequency of public TCR beta families distinguished CMV carriers with the relevant HLA. The ex vivo response was dominated by HLA-C-restricted CMV-specific TCR beta clonotypes.

TCRdb called the reads again in MiXCR, with one record for every CDR3 protein. The sample lists around 800,000 distinct CDR3 sequences, about 30% seen once, with around an eighth in the top ten. Note on this clonotype: Its target is unknown.

This CDR3 is built from 12 residues. V dropped 10 bases and J dropped 12 bases, with 19 bases sitting between them. From germline, CDR1 is SEHNR and CDR2 FQNEAQ (reference sequence). The sample was cultured CD8+ T cells from PBMCs, taken from culture after CMV antigen stimulation. J is TRBJ2-1 and V is TRBV7-9, with D uncertain. The TCR was taken from a human donor in good health (CMV status not recorded). Some clones in this sample may be carry-over from other donors' samples. The chain's CDR3 is CANTPPGRGQFF. The CDR3, as DNA: TGTGCCAATACGCCGCCGGGCCGCGGGCAGTTCTTC.